This TCR beta chain emerged from a study of blood T cell repertoires in COVID-19. The overall study: PBMCs, B-cell-depleted T cells, or T cells provided the cDNA or gDNA that made up the material.

Sequencing was performed with immunoSEQ multiplex PCR; in TCRdb, only in-frame clones are kept and a portion is missing. The sample holds approximately 200,000 clones, approximately 83% seen once. Germline CDR1 is SGHRS and CDR2 is YFSETQ. The CDR3 is 14 amino acids. V dropped 5 bases and J dropped 5 bases, with 16 bases sitting between them. Input material: peripheral blood. The gene calls are TRBV5-1 and TRBJ1-2, with D possibly being TRBD1 (5 bases). The receptor was isolated from a human donor with active or convalescent COVID-19. The donor label of this sample is uncertain. CDR3 nucleotides: TGCGCCAGCAGTGGGGGGACGGAACTATATGGCTACACCTTC. It encodes CASSGGTELYGYTF.